Listed here are 17 T cell receptor beta chains from one sample, sequenced in a study of blood T cell repertoires in COVID-19. Produced via immunoSEQ multiplex PCR; TCRdb's table is partial and in-frame only. The sample lists over 200,000 clones, around four fifths occurring once. The sequencing input was peripheral blood. These receptors originate from a woman in her 70s with active or convalescent COVID-19.

The chain joins TRBV6-5 to TRBJ1-5; a possible D gene is TRBD1 (5 bases). The CDR3 spans 15 residues. V shed 6 bases and J shed 0 bases, with 12 bases lying between them. Per germline, CDR1 MNHEY and CDR2 SVGAGI. As DNA, the CDR3 is TGTGCCAGCAGGGCTACGACAGTTAGCAATCAGCCCCAGCATTTT. Its protein is CASRATTVSNQPQHF.

V gene TRBV27 combines with J gene TRBJ1-2, with 10 bases lining up with TRBD1. Per the germline V gene, CDR1 is MNHEY and CDR2 is SMNVEV (reference sequence). V lost 5 bases, J lost 6 bases, and 12 bases stayed unmatched. The CDR3 runs 16 residues. The CDR3 here is CASSPGQGGFLDGYTF. Here the CDR3 DNA reads TGTGCCAGCAGTCCTGGACAGGGGGGTTTTTTAGATGGCTACACCTTC.

This clone was observed once. The V and J genes are TRBV19 and TRBJ2-6, with 12 bases fitting TRBD1. This CDR3 contains 17 residues. With V trimmed by 6 bases and J by 2 bases, 5 bases remained unmatched. CDR1 LNHDA and CDR2 SQIVND come from the germline V gene (reference sequence). In DNA form, the CDR3 reads TGTGCCAGTAGCACCGGGACAGGGGGCACTGGGGCCAACGTCCTGACTTTC. Amino acids: CASSTGTGGTGANVLTF.

The V gene is TRBV14, the J gene TRBJ1-6; 8 bases are a match to TRBD1. The CDR3 loop spans 15 amino acids. V gave up 5 bases and J gave up 10 bases; unmatched junction bases: 10. Germline CDR1 and CDR2: SGHDN and FVKESK. This chain's CDR3 is CASSERQGPYSPLHF. In DNA form, the CDR3 reads TGTGCCAGCAGCGAACGACAGGGGCCGTACTCACCCCTCCACTTT.

V is TRBV28 and J is TRBJ2-1; 12 positions match TRBD2. The CDR3 has 16 residues. The V gene's germline CDR1 is MDHEN and CDR2 SYDVKM. V dropped 6 bases and J dropped 7; count of bases not matched to a gene: 10. The chain's CDR3 is CASSPAGLAGSNEQFF. As DNA, the CDR3 is TGTGCCAGCAGCCCCGCAGGACTAGCGGGAAGTAATGAGCAGTTCTTC.

This clone was counted a single time. This sequence joins TRBV5-4 and TRBJ2-5; D gene ambiguous. The CDR3 has 14 residues. Germline V gene lookup returns CDR1 SGHNT and CDR2 YYREEE (reference sequence). Trimming took 3 bases from V and 4 from J, leaving 13 bases between them. In DNA, the CDR3 is TGTGCCAGCAGCTCGCCCCCCGCCGGAGAGACCCAGTACTTC. It codes for CASSSPPAGETQYF.

This clone was seen just once. The chain has TRBV4-2 and TRBJ2-5, with TRBD1 identical over 7 bases. CDR1 is LGHNA and CDR2 is YNFKEQ in the germline V gene. The CDR3 extends over 16 amino acids. V shed 4 bases and J 2 bases; nucleotides not matched to a gene: 10. CDR3 in DNA: TGTGCCAGCAGCCGAAACGACAGGGCACCTCAAGAGACCCAGTACTTC. Encoded protein: CASSRNDRAPQETQYF.

This clone was seen a few times. The chain is built from TRBV7-8 and TRBJ1-4; D might be TRBD1 (6 bases). The CDR3 totals 17 residues. Trimming took 5 bases from V and 4 from J, leaving 20 bases between them. CDR1 SGHVS and CDR2 FQNEAQ come from the germline V gene. CDR3 DNA: TGTGCCAGCAGCGTATACAGGGTCCAAGCTATTAATGAAAAACTGTTTTTT. Amino acids: CASSVYRVQAINEKLFF.

This CDR3 is CASSLSSRGNTGELFF. The CDR3, as DNA: TGTGCCAGCAGCTTAAGTTCAAGGGGCAACACCGGGGAGCTGTTTTTT. The rearrangement joins TRBV7-6 to TRBJ2-2; a possible D gene is TRBD1 (5 bases). CDR3 size: 16 residues. Per the germline V gene, CDR1 is SGHVS and CDR2 is FNYEAQ. V lost 2 bases and J lost 2, with 12 bases in between.

Comments on this clone: In the same sample, other DNA sequences code for this CDR3. This chain links TRBV7-2 with TRBJ1-2, with 8 positions matching TRBD1. V dropped 0 bases and J dropped 4; count of bases not matched to a gene: 7. Germline V gene lookup returns CDR1 SGHTA and CDR2 FQGNSA. The CDR3 is made up of 16 amino acids. As DNA, the CDR3 is TGTGCCAGCAGCTTAGCGCCCCCAGGGGGCGGCTATGGCTACACCTTC. Translated: CASSLAPPGGGYGYTF.

This clone was seen only a few times. The chain couples TRBV28 to TRBJ1-4; D possibly corresponds to TRBD1 (6 bases). The CDR3 totals 16 residues. Germline V lookup: CDR1 MDHEN, CDR2 SYDVKM. Deletions cut 6 bases from V and 6 bases from J, with 20 bases between. CDR3 sequence reads: CASSLPSSGDHEKLFF. CDR3 nucleotides: TGTGCCAGCAGCCTGCCGTCGTCAGGGGATCATGAAAAACTGTTTTTT.

This sequence joins TRBV9 and TRBJ1-1; TRBD1 aligns across 7 bases. CDR1 is SGDLS, CDR2 YYNGEE, per germline. This CDR3 comprises 15 residues. J was trimmed by 3 bases and V by 2 bases; bases with no gene match: 7. The DNA for the CDR3 is TGTGCCAGCAGCGTGAGAGGGGGCCAAGACACTGAAGCTTTCTTT. Its protein product is CASSVRGGQDTEAFF. Full variable domain (rest looked up from reference TRBV9 and TRBJ1-1): DSGVTQTPKHLITATGQRVTLRCSPRSGDLSVYWYQQSLDQGLQFLIQYYNGEERAKGNILERFSAQQFPDLHSELNLSSLELGDSALYFCASSVRGGQDTEAFFGQGTRLTVV.

CDR3 in amino acids: CASSSTGDQPQHF. The CDR3 nucleotides are TGTGCCAGCAGTTCGACAGGCGATCAGCCCCAGCATTTT. The chain joins TRBV6-5 to TRBJ1-5; maybe TRBD1 (6 bases). The V gene lost 4 bases and the J gene lost 5 bases, with 9 bases spanning the gap. The CDR3 extends over 13 amino acids. Germline V gene sequence: CDR1 MNHEY, CDR2 SVGAGI.

With respect to this clone: Other DNA sequences in the same sample also yield this CDR3. The chain links TRBV5-1 to TRBJ2-2; TRBD2 is a possible D gene (6 bases). CDR1 and CDR2 from the germline V gene are SGHRS and YFSETQ. V shed 2 bases and J shed 4 bases, with 12 bases lying between them. This CDR3 has 15 amino acids. CDR3 amino acids: CASSFGGVGTGELFF. The CDR3 DNA sequence: TGCGCCAGCAGCTTCGGAGGGGTCGGCACCGGGGAGCTGTTTTTT.

The chain is built from TRBV9 and TRBJ2-5, with TRBD2 as a possible D gene (6 bases). Germline assignment: CDR1 SGDLS and CDR2 YYNGEE. Trimming shortened V by 0 bases and J by 3 bases, and 9 bases separated the two germline ends. This CDR3 has 14 residues. DNA of the CDR3: TGTGCCAGCAGCGTAGGTACGGGAGAAGAGACCCAGTACTTC. This sequence encodes CASSVGTGEETQYF.

The rearrangement joins TRBV7-9 to TRBJ1-2, with D hard to call. Germline lookup yields CDR1 SEHNR and CDR2 FQNEAQ (reference sequence). The CDR3 loop spans 13 amino acids. The V gene lost 1 base and the J gene lost 6 bases, with 9 bases spanning the gap. The CDR3 spells CASSLGTSDGYTF. The CDR3, as DNA: TGTGCCAGCAGCTTAGGCACTTCTGATGGCTACACCTTC.

V gene TRBV5-4 combines with J gene TRBJ2-7; 8 bases align to TRBD1. Trimming at V came to 4 bases and at J to 1 base, leaving 7 bases not matched to a gene. This CDR3 contains 15 residues. Germline loops: CDR1 SGHNT, CDR2 YYREEE (reference sequence). CDR3 coding DNA: TGTGCCAGCAGCGGGGGACAGGATGCTTCCTACGAGCAGTACTTC. Residues: CASSGGQDASYEQYF.